Each of the 27 T cell receptor beta chains below was sequenced from the same sample in a study of T cell responses to AZD1222 COVID-19 vaccine. Repertoires were generated with immunoSEQ multiplex PCR, while TCRdb's copy carries only in-frame clones and drops some. The sample holds more than 150,000 clones, roughly 92% seen once. The source material was peripheral blood, sampled on day 0 of AZD1222 vaccination. All receptors derive from an adult in good health.

J is TRBJ1-3 and V is TRBV19; D not certain. The CDR3 is made up of 11 amino acids. Between the trimmed V and J ends, which lost 7 bases and 2 bases, there was a span of 3 bases. The germline V gene has CDR1 LNHDA and CDR2 SQIVND (reference sequence). This chain's CDR3 is CASMAGNTIYF. The DNA for the CDR3 is TGTGCCAGTATGGCTGGAAACACCATATATTTT. The full variable domain, completed using reference TRBV19 and TRBJ1-3, is DGGITQSPKYLFRKEGQNVTLSCEQNLNHDAMYWYRQDPGQGLRLIYYSQIVNDFQKGDIAEGYSVSREKKESFPLTVTSAQKNPTAFYLCASMAGNTIYFGEGSWLTVV.

The count of this clone is one. The chain carries TRBV10-3 and TRBJ1-1; 10 bases are shared with TRBD1. Losses at the gene ends were 2 bases for V and 5 bases for J; bases not matched to a gene: 5. Germline assignment: CDR1 ENHRY and CDR2 SYGVKD. The CDR3 extends over 15 amino acids. The CDR3 nucleotides are TGTGCCATCAGTGAGACGGGACAGGGGAAAACTGAAGCTTTCTTT. It specifies CAISETGQGKTEAFF.

The rearrangement links TRBV9 to TRBJ2-2, with 7 nucleotides matching TRBD1. The CDR3 runs 16 residues. Germline V CDR1 and CDR2: SGDLS, YYNGEE. V was pared by 2 bases and J by 1 base, with 5 bases of the junction left unmatched. CDR3 amino acids: CASSVGTVGNTGELFF. The DNA of the CDR3 is TGTGCCAGCAGCGTGGGGACAGTGGGGAACACCGGGGAGCTGTTTTTT.

The chain is built from TRBV9 and TRBJ2-3; 11 bases agree with TRBD2. Germline V gene lookup returns CDR1 SGDLS and CDR2 YYNGEE. Trimming cost V 0 bases and J 6 bases; bases outside gene matches: 6. The length of the CDR3 is 16 residues. The CDR3 nucleotides read TGTGCCAGCAGCGTAGATAGCGGGGGGGCGCGGGATACGCAGTATTTT. This codes for CASSVDSGGARDTQYF.

This chain joins TRBV19 and TRBJ2-1; a possible D gene is TRBD2 (5 bases). The CDR3 has 13 amino acids. Germline V gene sequence: CDR1 LNHDA, CDR2 SQIVND (reference sequence). V was clipped by 5 bases and J by 7 bases, with 12 bases between them. The CDR3 region is CASSYLGGNEQFF. The CDR3 DNA reads TGTGCCAGTAGTTATCTCGGAGGAAATGAGCAGTTCTTC.

CDR3 sequence (DNA): TGTGCCAGCACCGCCACAGGGAGTAGGGGGGAGCTGTTTTTT. Its translation: CASTATGSRGELFF. The chain recombines TRBV9 with TRBJ2-2, with D perhaps matching TRBD1 (6 bases). The CDR3 sequence is 14 residues long. V shed 6 bases and J shed 8 bases, with 17 bases lying between them. Germline loops: CDR1 SGDLS, CDR2 YYNGEE. Using reference TRBV9 and TRBJ2-2 for the parts outside the CDR3, the full variable domain is DSGVTQTPKHLITATGQRVTLRCSPRSGDLSVYWYQQSLDQGLQFLIQYYNGEERAKGNILERFSAQQFPDLHSELNLSSLELGDSALYFCASTATGSRGELFFGEGSRLTVL.

The rearrangement uses TRBV3-1 (or the pseudogene TRBV3-2) and TRBJ2-3; tentatively, D is TRBD1 or TRBD2 (7 bases each). CDR3 length: 16 residues. The germline V and J ends were trimmed by 0 bases and 5 bases, with 15 bases remaining between them. Germline V gives CDR1 LGHDT, CDR2 YNNKEL (reference sequence). This chain's CDR3 is CASSQDQGGPLDTQYF. CDR3 DNA: TGTGCCAGCAGCCAAGATCAGGGGGGGCCCTTAGATACGCAGTATTTT.

The chain links TRBV6-5 to TRBJ1-2; D possibly corresponds to TRBD1 (5 bases). In germline, CDR1 is MNHEY, CDR2 SVGAGI. Deletions cut 2 bases from V and 4 bases from J, with 8 bases between. The CDR3 sequence is 13 residues long. The CDR3 DNA reads as TGTGCCAGCAGTTACGGGGACTCCTATGGCTACACCTTC. Amino acids: CASSYGDSYGYTF.

As regards this clone: The junction and the germline gene differ at one end; a read error may be behind it. Other nucleotide sequences in the sample specify the same CDR3. The V call is TRBV7-9, the J call TRBJ2-1; unclear D gene. The CDR3 runs to 14 residues. Germline V CDR1 and CDR2: SEHNR, FQNEAQ (reference sequence). DNA for the CDR3: TGTGCCAGCAACTTAGGTGGTGGCTACAATGAGCAGTTCTTC. Its protein product is CASNLGGGYNEQFF.

The sample holds one count of this clone. The CDR3 is CATTRGGNSYNEQFF. CDR3 nucleotide sequence: TGTGCCACTACCCGGGGGGGCAACTCCTACAATGAGCAGTTCTTC. The genes are TRBV6-5 and TRBJ2-1; 8 bases line up with TRBD2. V lost 10 bases and J lost 0; bases outside the gene matches: 8. Per the germline V gene, CDR1 is MNHEY and CDR2 is SVGAGI. The CDR3 totals 15 residues.

The rearrangement joins TRBV18 to TRBJ2-2, with a weak D call TRBD2 (5 bases). Germline V gives CDR1 KGHSH, CDR2 LQKENI. This CDR3 is 16 amino acids long. The V end lost 3 bases, the J end lost 0 bases, and 11 bases lay between the germline ends. The CDR3 sequence is CASSPLSGTNTGELFF. As DNA, the CDR3 is TGTGCCAGCTCACCTTTGAGCGGTACGAACACCGGGGAGCTGTTTTTT.

This chain uses TRBV11-2 with TRBJ1-3; the D is unclear. V shed 7 bases and J shed 3 bases, with 4 bases lying between them. Germline assignment: CDR1 SGHAT and CDR2 FQNNGV. This CDR3 is 11 amino acids long. The CDR3, as DNA: TGTGCCAGCACCCTTGGAAACACCATATATTTT. Translated, it gives CASTLGNTIYF.

In its sample, this clone was seen once. The chain has TRBV4-1 and TRBJ1-4, with TRBD1 matching over 7 bases. Germline V lookup: CDR1 MGHRA, CDR2 YSYEKL. The CDR3 totals 15 residues. After removal of 0 bases from V and 8 bases from J, the junction contained 6 bases not matched to a gene. CDR3 sequence: CASSQDRGLGEKLFF. For the CDR3, the DNA is TGCGCCAGCAGCCAAGATAGGGGGCTGGGAGAAAAACTGTTTTTT.

This chain connects TRBV18 to TRBJ2-1, with D perhaps given as TRBD1 or TRBD2 (5 bases each). Germline CDR1 reads KGHSH; CDR2 reads LQKENI. Trimming cost V 3 bases and J 0 bases, with 18 bases left between them. This CDR3 has 18 amino acids. CDR3 residues: CASSPPLGERSSYNEQFF. In DNA form, the CDR3 reads TGTGCCAGCTCACCGCCGTTGGGGGAGCGGAGCTCCTACAATGAGCAGTTCTTC.

The gene calls are TRBV6-5 and TRBJ2-7; D is uncertain. CDR3 length: 15 residues. V lost 8 bases to trimming and J lost 3 bases, with 20 bases between them. Germline CDR1 MNHEY, CDR2 SVGAGI. Here the CDR3 reads CASAVIVLGIYEQYF. Here the CDR3 DNA reads TGTGCCAGCGCGGTGATCGTTCTGGGAATCTACGAGCAGTACTTC.

V is TRBV24-1 and J is TRBJ1-2, with D perhaps TRBD1 (5 bases). Trimming stripped 3 bases from V and 8 bases from J, with 30 bases between. The germline gives CDR1 KGHDR, CDR2 SFDVKD. The CDR3 is 19 residues long. DNA for the CDR3: TGTGCCACCAGTGATCTCGACCCCTGGGCGGGACGGACGTTCGGCGGCTACACCTTC. This codes for CATSDLDPWAGRTFGGYTF.

The chain carries TRBV7-9 and TRBJ2-7, with D hard to call. The V gene lost 6 bases and the J gene lost 6 bases, with 12 bases spanning the gap. Germline V gene lookup returns CDR1 SEHNR and CDR2 FQNEAQ (reference sequence). This CDR3 contains 12 residues. The DNA for the CDR3 is TGTGCCAGCAGTTCCCCATTGGGCGAGCAGTACTTC. Translating it yields CASSSPLGEQYF.

The chain joins TRBV6-5 to TRBJ2-1; TRBD1 or TRBD2 may be the D gene (5 bases each). Germline V CDR1 and CDR2: MNHEY, SVGAGI. Deletions cut 7 bases from V and 4 bases from J, with 17 bases between. The CDR3 covers 15 residues. The CDR3 DNA sequence: TGTGCCAGCAAAATCTCCGGGACCACATACAATGAGCAGTTCTTC. Protein product: CASKISGTTYNEQFF.

A single count supports this clone. The V and J genes are TRBV18 and TRBJ1-1; 9 bases agree with TRBD1. The CDR3 sequence is 15 residues long. Germline CDR1 reads KGHSH; CDR2 reads LQKENI. Trimming at V came to 3 bases and at J to 4 bases, leaving 6 bases not matched to a gene. DNA for the CDR3: TGTGCCAGCTCACCCGGGACAGGGCCGGGCACTGAAGCTTTCTTT. This translates into CASSPGTGPGTEAFF.

The chain links TRBV19 to TRBJ1-1; D is perhaps TRBD1 (5 bases). Between the trimmed V and J ends, which lost 6 bases and 4 bases, there was a span of 12 bases. Per germline, CDR1 LNHDA and CDR2 SQIVND (reference sequence). There are 13 residues in the CDR3. CDR3 protein: CASRGSGVTEAFF. DNA for the CDR3: TGTGCCAGTAGGGGGTCGGGGGTCACTGAAGCTTTCTTT.

The chain joins TRBV7-2 to TRBJ2-5; 7 positions match TRBD1. The CDR3 runs to 15 residues. Germline assignment: CDR1 SGHTA and CDR2 FQGNSA. Trimming took 1 base from V and 4 from J; bases not matched to a gene: 6. The CDR3: CASSLGQGGGETQYF. In nucleotides, the CDR3 is TGTGCCAGCAGCTTAGGACAGGGCGGAGGAGAGACCCAGTACTTC.

Regarding this clone: One end of the junction varies from germline; a read error may be responsible. The chain uses TRBV5-4 and TRBJ1-2; D is unclear. Germline lookup yields CDR1 SGHNT and CDR2 YYREEE (reference sequence). The CDR3 is made up of 14 amino acids. CDR3 protein: CASSLEASFYDYTF. Written as DNA, the CDR3 is TGTGCCAGCAGCTTGGAAGCCAGCTTCTATGACTACACCTTC. The full variable domain, with the rest looked up from reference TRBV5-4 and TRBJ1-2, is ETGVTQSPTHLIKTRGQQVTLRCSSQSGHNTVSWYQQALGQGPQFIFQYYREEENGRGNFPPRFSGLQFPNYSSELNVNALELDDSALYLCASSLEASFYDYTFGSGTRLTVV.

The rearrangement joins TRBV6-2 or TRBV6-3 to TRBJ1-4; the D gene is possibly TRBD1 (6 bases). The CDR3 has 17 residues. V dropped 2 bases and J dropped 2 bases, with 15 bases sitting between them. Per germline, CDR1 MNHEY and CDR2 SVGEGT. The CDR3 protein is CASSYPTAGATNEKLFF. The CDR3 bases are TGTGCCAGCAGTTACCCGACCGCAGGGGCCACTAATGAAAAACTGTTTTTT.

The rearrangement links TRBV28 to TRBJ2-7; no clear D. This CDR3 is built from 14 residues. Germline loops: CDR1 MDHEN, CDR2 SYDVKM. Trimming removed 9 bases from V and 2 bases from J, with 17 bases in between. CDR3 nucleotides: TGTGCCAGTGTTGATCCCACCCCACCCTACGAGCAGTACTTC. Its protein product is CASVDPTPPYEQYF.

Written as DNA, the CDR3 is TGCGCCAGCAGTTACGATCAGGGGTACACTGAAGCTTTCTTT. This encodes CASSYDQGYTEAFF. The chain combines TRBV5-1 with TRBJ1-1, with a possible D match to TRBD1 (6 bases). Germline V gene lookup returns CDR1 SGHRS and CDR2 YFSETQ. The ends were cut back, 5 bases at V and 3 bases at J, with 14 bases in the middle. The CDR3 runs 14 residues. Full variable domain (remainder filled in from reference TRBV5-1 and TRBJ1-1): KAGVTQTPRYLIKTRGQQVTLSCSPISGHRSVSWYQQTPGQGLQFLFEYFSETQRNKGNFPGRFSGRQFSNSRSEMNVSTLELGDSALYLCASSYDQGYTEAFFGQGTRLTVV.

This clone was seen just once. The gene calls are TRBV7-8 and TRBJ1-1, with D possibly TRBD1 on 5 matching bases. V lost 3 bases, J lost 4 bases, and 6 bases lay in between. Germline V gene sequence: CDR1 SGHVS, CDR2 FQNEAQ. This CDR3 spans 12 amino acids. CDR3 loop: CASSFQGTEAFF. In nucleotides, the CDR3 is TGTGCCAGCAGCTTCCAGGGCACTGAAGCTTTCTTT.

The V gene is TRBV4-1, the J gene TRBJ2-1; D is unclear. The germline V and J ends were trimmed by 4 bases and 8 bases, with 6 bases remaining between them. CDR3 length: 11 amino acids. Per the germline V gene, CDR1 is MGHRA and CDR2 is YSYEKL. Here the CDR3 DNA reads TGCGCCAGCAGCCTTCTGGATGAGCAGTTCTTC. Residues: CASSLLDEQFF.